Below, one T cell receptor (beta chain) is given with its context. Its antigen is undetermined. This record belongs to a study of cytomegalovirus exposure and HLA in healthy donors. Study at large: The same platform was used for the roughly 120 validation repertoires and the 600 to 700 first-cohort repertoires, a later analysis reported. Findings of the study overall: Confirmation in vitro established that three CMV-associated chains were specific for CMV antigens. It was fewer than 200 TCR beta chains that were listed as cytomegalovirus-associated.

Trimming took 4 bases from V and 6 from J, leaving 13 bases between them. The CDR3 runs to 13 residues. CDR1 and CDR2 (germline): SGHRS, YFSETQ. The protocol was immunoSEQ multiplex PCR, while the TCRdb copy is restricted to in-frame clones and leaves out a portion. The sample consists of about 160,000 clones, around 85% of them appearing once. The chain uses TRBV5-1 and TRBJ1-2; no reliable D call. Sample: PBMCs. The sequence came from a woman younger than 45 in good health and CMV-seronegative. CDR3 sequence: CASSLESGDGYTF. The CDR3 DNA follows: TGCGCCAGCAGCCTAGAGTCAGGTGATGGCTACACCTTC.